In its sample, the clone carrying this T cell receptor beta chain was seen a few times. What it binds is not known. The sequenced template was cDNA made from the entire isolated RNA. Clones were sequenced by immunoSEQ multiplex PCR, and TCRdb holds only the in-frame ones, with some missing. The repertoire holds 640,000 or so clones, with around 15% as singletons. This sample is drawn from a study of beta chain features in type 1 diabetes. General study findings and limits: Researchers report that Type 1 diabetes patients had moderately but significantly shorter TCRB CDR3s across all four CD4+ subsets.

With 2 bases clipped from V and 4 bases from J, the junction kept 3 bases outside the gene matches. Germline V gene lookup returns CDR1 GTSNPN and CDR2 SVGIG (reference sequence). This CDR3 has 13 amino acids. This TCR was sampled from a man aged 18 to 30 with type 1 diabetes. The sample taken for sequencing was naive CD4+ T cells from blood. V gene TRBV30 combines with J gene TRBJ1-2; 8 bases match TRBD1. The CDR3 DNA sequence: TGTGCCTGGAGTCCCCAGGGGGCCTATGGCTACACCTTC. Amino acid sequence: CAWSPQGAYGYTF.